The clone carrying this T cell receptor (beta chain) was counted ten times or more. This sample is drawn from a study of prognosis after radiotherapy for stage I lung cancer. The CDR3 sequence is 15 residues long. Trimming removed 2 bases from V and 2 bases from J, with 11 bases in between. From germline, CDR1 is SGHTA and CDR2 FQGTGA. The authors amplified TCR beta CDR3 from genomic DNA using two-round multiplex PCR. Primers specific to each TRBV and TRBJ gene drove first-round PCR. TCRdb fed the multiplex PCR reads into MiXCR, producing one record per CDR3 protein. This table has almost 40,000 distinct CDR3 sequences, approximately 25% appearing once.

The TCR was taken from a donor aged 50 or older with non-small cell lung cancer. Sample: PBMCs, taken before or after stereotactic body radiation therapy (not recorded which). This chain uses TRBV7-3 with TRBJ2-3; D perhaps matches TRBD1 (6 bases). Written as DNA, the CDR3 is TGTGCCAGCAGCTTAGGGGGCCTTACCACAGATACGCAGTATTTT. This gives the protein CASSLGGLTTDTQYF.